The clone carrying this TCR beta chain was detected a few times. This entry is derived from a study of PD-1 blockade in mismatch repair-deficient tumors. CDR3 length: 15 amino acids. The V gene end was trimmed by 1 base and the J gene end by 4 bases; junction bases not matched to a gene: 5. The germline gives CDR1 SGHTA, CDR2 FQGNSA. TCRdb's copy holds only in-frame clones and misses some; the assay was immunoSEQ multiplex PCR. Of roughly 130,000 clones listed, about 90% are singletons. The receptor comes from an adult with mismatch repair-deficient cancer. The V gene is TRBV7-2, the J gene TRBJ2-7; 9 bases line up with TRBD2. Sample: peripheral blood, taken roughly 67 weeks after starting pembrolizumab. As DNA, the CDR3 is TGTGCCAGCAGCTTAGGGGTGAGCGGGAGGTACGAGCAGTACTTC. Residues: CASSLGVSGRYEQYF.